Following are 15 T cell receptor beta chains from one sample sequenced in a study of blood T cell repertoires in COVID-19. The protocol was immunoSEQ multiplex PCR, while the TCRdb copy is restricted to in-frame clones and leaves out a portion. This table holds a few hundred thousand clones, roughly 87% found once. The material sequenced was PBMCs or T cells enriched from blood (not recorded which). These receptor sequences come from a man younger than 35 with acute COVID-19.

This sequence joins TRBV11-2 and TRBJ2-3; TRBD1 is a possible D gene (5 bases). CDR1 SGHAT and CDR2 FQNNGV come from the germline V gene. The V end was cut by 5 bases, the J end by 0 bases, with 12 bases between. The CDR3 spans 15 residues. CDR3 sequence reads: CASSQDSPSTDTQYF. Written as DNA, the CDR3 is TGTGCCAGCAGCCAAGACAGTCCCAGCACAGATACGCAGTATTTT.

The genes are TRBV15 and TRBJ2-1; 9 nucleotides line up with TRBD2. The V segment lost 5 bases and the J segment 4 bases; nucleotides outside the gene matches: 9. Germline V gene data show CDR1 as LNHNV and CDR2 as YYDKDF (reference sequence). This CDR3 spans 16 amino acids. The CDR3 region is CATSSRLAGIYNEQFF. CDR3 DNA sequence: TGTGCCACCAGCTCCCGCCTAGCGGGGATTTACAATGAGCAGTTCTTC.

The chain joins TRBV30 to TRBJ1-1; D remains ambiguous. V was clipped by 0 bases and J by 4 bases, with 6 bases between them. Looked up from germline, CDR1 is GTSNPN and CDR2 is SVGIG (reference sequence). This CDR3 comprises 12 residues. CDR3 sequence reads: CAWSVAGTEAFF. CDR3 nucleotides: TGTGCCTGGAGTGTAGCGGGCACTGAAGCTTTCTTT.

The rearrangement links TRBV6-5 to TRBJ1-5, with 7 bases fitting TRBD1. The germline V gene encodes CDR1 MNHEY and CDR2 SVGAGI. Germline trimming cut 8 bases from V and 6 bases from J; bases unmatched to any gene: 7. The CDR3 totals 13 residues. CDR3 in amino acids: CASARGPGQPQHF. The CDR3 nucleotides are TGTGCCAGCGCTAGGGGGCCGGGTCAGCCCCAGCATTTT.

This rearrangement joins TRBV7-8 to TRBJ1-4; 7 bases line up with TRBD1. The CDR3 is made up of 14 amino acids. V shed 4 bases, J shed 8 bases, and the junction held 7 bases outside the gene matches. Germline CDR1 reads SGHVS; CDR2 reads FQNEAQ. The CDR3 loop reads CASSSRGFQEKLFF. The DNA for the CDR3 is TGTGCCAGCAGCTCCAGGGGGTTTCAGGAAAAACTGTTTTTT.

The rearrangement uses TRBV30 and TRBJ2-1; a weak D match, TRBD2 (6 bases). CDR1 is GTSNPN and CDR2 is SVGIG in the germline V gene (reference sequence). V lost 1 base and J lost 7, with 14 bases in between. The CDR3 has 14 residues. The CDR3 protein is CAWSGGVGGNEQFF. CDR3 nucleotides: TGTGCCTGGAGTGGCGGGGTCGGTGGAAATGAGCAGTTCTTC. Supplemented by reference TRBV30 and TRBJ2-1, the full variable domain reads SQTIHQWPATLVQPVGSPLSLECTVEGTSNPNLYWYRQAAGRGLQLLFYSVGIGQISSEVPQNLSASRPQDRQFILSSKKLLLSDSGFYLCAWSGGVGGNEQFFGPGTRLTVL.

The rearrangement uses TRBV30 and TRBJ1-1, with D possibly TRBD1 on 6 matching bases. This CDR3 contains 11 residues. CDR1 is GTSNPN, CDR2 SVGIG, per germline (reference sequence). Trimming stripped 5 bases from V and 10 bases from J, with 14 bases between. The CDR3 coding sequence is TGTGCCTGGTCCTTACAGGGAGTAGCTTTCTTT. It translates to CAWSLQGVAFF. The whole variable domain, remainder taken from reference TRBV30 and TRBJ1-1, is SQTIHQWPATLVQPVGSPLSLECTVEGTSNPNLYWYRQAAGRGLQLLFYSVGIGQISSEVPQNLSASRPQDRQFILSSKKLLLSDSGFYLCAWSLQGVAFFGQGTRLTVV.

The CDR3 loop is CASSGLARGNEQFF. The DNA of the CDR3 is TGTGCCAGCAGCGGGCTAGCAAGAGGTAATGAGCAGTTCTTC. This chain connects TRBV4-2 to TRBJ2-1; possible D gene TRBD2, 5 bases. V dropped 5 bases and J dropped 7 bases, with 15 bases sitting between them. The germline V gene encodes CDR1 LGHNA and CDR2 YNFKEQ. The CDR3 is 14 residues long.

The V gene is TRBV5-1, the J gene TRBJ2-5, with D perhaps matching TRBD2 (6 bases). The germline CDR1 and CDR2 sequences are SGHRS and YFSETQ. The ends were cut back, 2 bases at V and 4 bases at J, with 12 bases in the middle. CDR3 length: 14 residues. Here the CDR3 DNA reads TGCGCCAGCAGCTTTTACCGGGAGCGAGAGACCCAGTACTTC. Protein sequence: CASSFYRERETQYF.

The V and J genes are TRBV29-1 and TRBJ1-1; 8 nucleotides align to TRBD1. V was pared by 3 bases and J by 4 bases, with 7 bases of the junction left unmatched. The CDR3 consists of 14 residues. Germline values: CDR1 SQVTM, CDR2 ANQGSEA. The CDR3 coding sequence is TGCAGCGTTGATCGTGGACAGGGTGGCACTGAAGCTTTCTTT. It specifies CSVDRGQGGTEAFF.

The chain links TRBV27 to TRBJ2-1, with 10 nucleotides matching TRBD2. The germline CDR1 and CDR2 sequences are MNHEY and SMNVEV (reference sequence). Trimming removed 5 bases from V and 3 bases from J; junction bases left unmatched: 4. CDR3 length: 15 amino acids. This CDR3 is CASSPLAGNYNEQFF. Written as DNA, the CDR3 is TGTGCCAGCAGTCCACTAGCGGGGAACTACAATGAGCAGTTCTTC.

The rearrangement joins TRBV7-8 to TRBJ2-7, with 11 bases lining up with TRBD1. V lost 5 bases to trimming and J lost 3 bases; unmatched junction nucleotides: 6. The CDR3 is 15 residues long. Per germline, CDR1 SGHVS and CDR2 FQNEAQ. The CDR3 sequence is CASSETGTGGYEQYF. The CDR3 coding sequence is TGTGCCAGCAGCGAAACCGGGACAGGGGGCTACGAGCAGTACTTC.

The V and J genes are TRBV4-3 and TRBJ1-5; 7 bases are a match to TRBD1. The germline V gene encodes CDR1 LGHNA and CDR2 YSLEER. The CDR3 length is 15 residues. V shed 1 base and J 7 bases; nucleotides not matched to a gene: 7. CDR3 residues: CASSQGTGIGQPQHF. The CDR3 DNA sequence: TGCGCCAGCAGCCAAGGGACAGGTATAGGGCAGCCCCAGCATTTT.

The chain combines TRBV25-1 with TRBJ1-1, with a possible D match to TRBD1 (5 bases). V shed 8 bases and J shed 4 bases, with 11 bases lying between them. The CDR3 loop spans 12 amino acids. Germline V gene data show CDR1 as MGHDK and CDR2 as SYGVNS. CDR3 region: CASLSGGTEAFF. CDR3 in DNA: TGTGCCAGCCTCTCGGGGGGCACTGAAGCTTTCTTT.

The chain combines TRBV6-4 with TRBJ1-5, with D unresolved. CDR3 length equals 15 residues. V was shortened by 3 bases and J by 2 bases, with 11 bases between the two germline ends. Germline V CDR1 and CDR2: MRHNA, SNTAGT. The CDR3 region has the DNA TGTGCCAGCAGTGAATCGGGGTCTGGCAATCAGCCCCAGCATTTT. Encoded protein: CASSESGSGNQPQHF.